A single sample is the source of the 10 T cell receptor beta chains below, sequenced in a study of post-analysis software for immune sequencing data. Their recognized antigens are unknown. Broader study findings: TRBV5-6, TRBV5-1 and TRBV20-1 belonged to a set of about five TRBV segments that were more frequent in patients than controls.

Unique molecular identifiers featured in each of the TCR beta cDNA libraries. MiXCR, run by TCRdb on the PCR reads, gives a single entry per CDR3 protein. The sample records approximately 770,000 distinct CDR3 sequences, just over 45% being singletons. Sequencing was done on a sample of blood. All receptors derive from a girl between 10 and 17 years old with multiple sclerosis.

The rearrangement links TRBV5-1 to TRBJ1-1; the D gene is possibly TRBD1 (6 bases). V lost 4 bases and J 8 bases, leaving 12 bases between the germline ends. This CDR3 has 12 residues. Germline CDR1 and CDR2: SGHRS and YFSETQ. DNA for the CDR3: TGCGCCAGCAGCCCGGAGGGGGAGGAAGCTTTCTTT. Its protein product is CASSPEGEEAFF.

CDR3 DNA: TGTGCCAGCAGACAGGGTCCGGAGCAGTTCTTC. Protein: CASRQGPEQFF. The rearrangement joins TRBV6-5 to TRBJ2-1; tentatively, D is TRBD1 (6 bases). CDR3 length: 11 amino acids. Deletions cut 6 bases from V and 10 bases from J, with 10 bases between. Germline V gene sequence: CDR1 MNHEY, CDR2 SVGAGI.

The chain is built from TRBV5-6 and TRBJ2-3, with D tentatively TRBD1 (6 bases). The V end was cut by 4 bases, the J end by 0 bases, with 18 bases between. Germline values: CDR1 SGHDT, CDR2 YYEEEE. The length of the CDR3 is 17 residues. Here the CDR3 reads CASSTYPPTGSTDTQYF. For the CDR3, the DNA is TGTGCCAGCAGCACGTATCCCCCCACAGGGAGCACAGATACGCAGTATTTT.

The gene calls are TRBV4-3 and TRBJ2-7; D might be TRBD1 or TRBD2, each matching 5 bases. The CDR3 is made up of 17 amino acids. Trimming took 3 bases from V and 1 from J, leaving 19 bases between them. Germline CDR1 and CDR2: LGHNA and YSLEER. Written as DNA, the CDR3 is TGCGCCAGCAGCCAGGTTCGGGACGCCGGGGATTCCTACGAGCAGTACTTC. Its translation: CASSQVRDAGDSYEQYF.

The V gene is TRBV11-2, the J gene TRBJ2-7, with 9 nucleotides matching TRBD1. There are 17 residues in the CDR3. J gave up 1 base and V 0 bases, and 7 bases lay outside the gene matches. The germline gives CDR1 SGHAT, CDR2 FQNNGV. The CDR3 loop reads CASSLDWRQGGSYEQYF. The DNA of the CDR3 is TGTGCCAGCAGCTTAGATTGGCGACAGGGGGGTTCCTACGAGCAGTACTTC.

This clonotype occurred a few times. The junction differs from germline at one of its ends, possibly a read error. This rearrangement joins TRBV29-1 to TRBJ2-5; possibly TRBD2 for D (6 bases). The J call is in doubt because the DNA end fits TRBJ2-7 better. The V gene's germline CDR1 is SQVTM and CDR2 ANQGSEA. This CDR3 is 14 amino acids long. CDR3 sequence: CSVEGSSWGDEQYF. The DNA for the CDR3 is TGCAGCGTCGAAGGATCCTCGTGGGGGGACGAGCAGTACTTC.

This chain links TRBV29-1 with TRBJ2-7; 12 bases match TRBD2. CDR1 SQVTM and CDR2 ANQGSEA come from the germline V gene. The ends lost 4 bases at V and 4 bases at J; junction bases unmatched: 8. The CDR3 consists of 15 residues. CDR3 sequence: CSVAPRTSGRYEQYF. The DNA for the CDR3 is TGCAGCGTTGCCCCACGCACTAGCGGGAGGTACGAGCAGTACTTC.

In this sample, this clonotype turned up once. The V and J genes are TRBV12-3 or TRBV12-4 and TRBJ2-3, with TRBD2 as a possible D gene (5 bases). The V gene lost 2 bases and the J gene lost 5 bases, with 14 bases spanning the gap. CDR3 length: 15 amino acids. The CDR3 here is CASSLIPGTEDTQYF. Here the CDR3 DNA reads TGTGCCAGCAGTTTAATCCCGGGAACGGAAGATACGCAGTATTTT.

This clonotype was counted ten times or more. V and J are TRBV3-1 and TRBJ2-3; D unclear. Trimming cost V 4 bases and J 0 bases, with 8 bases left between them. Germline V gene sequence: CDR1 LGHDT, CDR2 YNNKEL (reference sequence). The CDR3 totals 14 residues. The CDR3 region is CASSPGPSTDTQYF. The DNA of the CDR3 is TGTGCCAGCAGCCCTGGCCCCAGCACAGATACGCAGTATTTT.

This clonotype was seen only a few times. The V and J genes are TRBV12-3 or TRBV12-4 and TRBJ2-7; 7 nucleotides align to TRBD2. The CDR3 sequence is 15 residues long. The V segment lost 3 bases and the J segment 2 bases; nucleotides outside the gene matches: 7. The CDR3 sequence is CASSLGGGPTYEQYF. The CDR3 DNA reads TGTGCCAGCAGTTTGGGGGGAGGGCCGACCTACGAGCAGTACTTC.